This T cell receptor beta chain was documented in a study of shared clonotypes between healthy human individuals. Overall study findings and caveats: Several donors showed sharing of around 5.3% of naive CD4 clonotypes.

Clones were sequenced by immunoSEQ multiplex PCR, and TCRdb holds only the in-frame ones, with some missing. The data show millions of clones, roughly 95% seen once. About this clone itself: The antigen remains undetermined.

The CDR3 is made up of 15 amino acids. Germline CDR1 is MNHEY and CDR2 is SMNVEV (reference sequence). The J segment lost 4 bases and the V segment lost 4 bases, leaving 8 bases of the junction unmatched. HIV-negative, healthy adults without recent acute infections or vaccinations were the donors. Each donor was a Caucasian adult residing in Nashville, Tennessee. The split of CD4+ cells yielded CD45RA+ naive and CD45RA-negative memory subsets. Specimen: naive CD4+ T cells sorted from blood. Noted subset: CD45RA+ positively selected. This receptor was taken from a man aged 18 to 29 in good health. The chain recombines TRBV27 with TRBJ1-2; 8 bases fit TRBD1. CDR3 sequence (DNA): TGTGCCAGCAGTTGGGGGACAGGCTTAAGCTATGGCTACACCTTC. Its protein is CASSWGTGLSYGYTF.